One and the same sample provided the 14 T cell receptor beta chains below, sequenced in a study of beta chain features in type 1 diabetes. The entirety of the isolated RNA underwent reverse transcription, so expressed TCRB transcripts were sequenced. Libraries were prepared by immunoSEQ multiplex PCR; TCRdb keeps only in-frame clonotypes and omits some of them. The sample has about 150,000 clones, about 8.5% seen once. The sequenced sample was central memory CD4+ T cells from blood. These receptor sequences come from a man between 18 and 35 years old in good health.

This chain joins TRBV9 and TRBJ2-5, with D possibly TRBD1 on 5 matching bases. This CDR3 is built from 15 residues. The V end was cut by 4 bases, the J end by 1 base, with 14 bases between. CDR1 SGDLS and CDR2 YYNGEE come from the germline V gene. CDR3 loop: CASSLTGESQETQYF. In nucleotides, the CDR3 is TGTGCCAGCAGCCTCACAGGCGAGAGCCAAGAGACCCAGTACTTC. Full variable domain (rest looked up from reference TRBV9 and TRBJ2-5): DSGVTQTPKHLITATGQRVTLRCSPRSGDLSVYWYQQSLDQGLQFLIQYYNGEERAKGNILERFSAQQFPDLHSELNLSSLELGDSALYFCASSLTGESQETQYFGPGTRLLVL.

V is TRBV19 and J is TRBJ2-7, with 7 bases lining up with TRBD1. There are 15 residues in the CDR3. Trimming removed 6 bases from V and 0 bases from J; junction bases left unmatched: 8. Germline V gives CDR1 LNHDA, CDR2 SQIVND (reference sequence). CDR3 nucleotide sequence: TGTGCCAGTAGGTACGGCCGGGACAGCTCCTACGAGCAGTACTTC. Translated, it gives CASRYGRDSSYEQYF.

This clone was seen more than once but under ten times. The chain uses TRBV28 and TRBJ2-1; tentatively, D is TRBD1 (5 bases). Trimming took 2 bases from V and 3 from J, leaving 14 bases between them. The CDR3 length is 16 residues. The germline V gene has CDR1 MDHEN and CDR2 SYDVKM. This CDR3 reads CASSLSADTYYNEQFF. DNA for the CDR3: TGTGCCAGCAGTTTAAGCGCGGACACCTACTACAATGAGCAGTTCTTC.

The rearrangement uses TRBV29-1 and TRBJ1-1, with a tentative D call TRBD1 (5 bases). Per the germline V gene, CDR1 is SQVTM and CDR2 is ANQGSEA. Deletions cut 6 bases from V and 1 base from J, with 12 bases between. The CDR3 contains 13 residues. CDR3 bases: TGCAGCGTGGCGAGACAGCAGAACACTGAAGCTTTCTTT. Protein product: CSVARQQNTEAFF.

V usage is TRBV6-6 and J usage is TRBJ2-5, with a weak D call TRBD1 (6 bases). Germline CDR1 and CDR2: MNHNY and SVGAGI (reference sequence). V gave up 0 bases and J gave up 5 bases, with 13 bases separating them. This CDR3 contains 15 residues. In DNA form, the CDR3 reads TGTGCCAGCAGTTACTCAGCAGGGGCCGGTGAGACCCAGTACTTC. It codes for CASSYSAGAGETQYF.

Only a few counts were recorded for this clone. The rearrangement joins TRBV5-6 to TRBJ2-2; weak D call: TRBD2 (6 bases). Germline V gene lookup returns CDR1 SGHDT and CDR2 YYEEEE. The CDR3 is 16 residues long. V lost 0 bases and J lost 2, with 11 bases in between. CDR3 region: CASSLVAGPNTGELFF. The CDR3 DNA follows: TGTGCCAGCAGCTTGGTCGCGGGACCTAACACCGGGGAGCTGTTTTTT.

This rearrangement joins TRBV5-1 to TRBJ2-1, with 9 bases aligning to TRBD2. J lost 5 bases, V lost 4 bases, and 22 bases had no gene match. The germline V gene has CDR1 SGHRS and CDR2 YFSETQ. The CDR3 runs 20 residues. The CDR3 region has the DNA TGCGCCAGCAGCAAACGAAATAATCCCCAAGCGGGAGGCCCGAACAATGAGCAGTTCTTC. It codes for CASSKRNNPQAGGPNNEQFF.

This clone was counted at least ten times. V and J are TRBV9 and TRBJ2-3, with 7 bases aligning to TRBD2. Germline CDR1 is SGDLS and CDR2 is YYNGEE. Trimming cost V 4 bases and J 2 bases; bases outside gene matches: 7. CDR3 length: 15 residues. This CDR3 is CASSTRAGFTDTQYF. The DNA of the CDR3 is TGTGCCAGCAGCACAAGAGCGGGGTTCACAGATACGCAGTATTTT.

The chain employs TRBV7-9 and TRBJ2-6; the D is unclear. Trimming shortened V by 5 bases and J by 0 bases, and 8 bases separated the two germline ends. The CDR3 loop spans 15 amino acids. Germline lookup yields CDR1 SEHNR and CDR2 FQNEAQ (reference sequence). The CDR3 DNA reads TGTGCCAGCAGCCTAATCGACTCTGGGGCCAACGTCCTGACTTTC. This codes for CASSLIDSGANVLTF.

The chain uses TRBV9 and TRBJ2-2; the D is unclear. V gave up 1 base and J gave up 0 bases, with 4 bases separating them. CDR1 and CDR2 (germline): SGDLS, YYNGEE. This CDR3 is 14 amino acids long. The CDR3 here is CASSVTPNTGELFF. CDR3 DNA sequence: TGTGCCAGCAGCGTAACACCGAACACCGGGGAGCTGTTTTTT.

This clone was found a few times. The chain carries TRBV21-1 and TRBJ1-2; the table assigns TRBD1, which was not confirmed against the DNA. TRBV21-1 is flagged as a pseudogene. The CDR3 sequence is 14 residues long. The CDR3 nucleotides are TGTGCCAGCAGCAAAGGAACAGATCTCTATGGCTACACCTTC. Protein sequence: CASSKGTDLYGYTF.

The chain joins TRBV19 to TRBJ2-1, with a tentative D call TRBD1 (5 bases). Germline-derived CDR1 and CDR2 are LNHDA and SQIVND (reference sequence). Trimming cost V 10 bases and J 8 bases, with 12 bases left between them. CDR3 size: 11 residues. CDR3 sequence: CATQGAYEQFF. Here the CDR3 DNA reads TGTGCCACTCAGGGTGCCTATGAGCAGTTCTTC.

This clone was detected only a few times. V and J are TRBV30 and TRBJ2-4; 8 bases agree with TRBD2. The length of the CDR3 is 18 residues. Germline loops: CDR1 GTSNPN, CDR2 SVGIG (reference sequence). The V and J ends lost 2 bases and 7 bases, in that order; junction bases with no gene match: 19. Here the CDR3 reads CAWSSERGTRNSGNIQYF. The CDR3 DNA is TGTGCCTGGAGTAGCGAGCGGGGGACCCGAAATAGTGGGAACATTCAGTACTTC.

This clone was observed a handful of times. V and J are TRBV7-3 and TRBJ2-3; weak D call: TRBD2 (6 bases). Trimming left V 3 bases short and J 9 bases short, with 13 bases between. The CDR3 is 13 amino acids. From germline, CDR1 is SGHTA and CDR2 FQGTGA. The CDR3 loop reads CASSFSTRETQYF. CDR3 bases: TGTGCCAGCAGCTTCTCGACTAGGGAGACGCAGTATTTT.